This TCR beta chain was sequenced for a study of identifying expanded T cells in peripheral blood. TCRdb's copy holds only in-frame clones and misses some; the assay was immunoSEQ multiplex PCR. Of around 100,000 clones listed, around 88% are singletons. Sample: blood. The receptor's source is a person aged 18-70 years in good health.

The CDR3 sequence: CASIASVGNQPQHF. CDR3 DNA: TGTGCCAGCATTGCGTCAGTGGGCAATCAGCCCCAGCATTTT. The V gene is TRBV6-6, the J gene TRBJ1-5; D is unresolved. The CDR3 length is 14 residues. V shed 7 bases and J shed 2 bases, with 12 bases lying between them. CDR1 and CDR2 (germline): MNHNY, SVGAGI (reference sequence).